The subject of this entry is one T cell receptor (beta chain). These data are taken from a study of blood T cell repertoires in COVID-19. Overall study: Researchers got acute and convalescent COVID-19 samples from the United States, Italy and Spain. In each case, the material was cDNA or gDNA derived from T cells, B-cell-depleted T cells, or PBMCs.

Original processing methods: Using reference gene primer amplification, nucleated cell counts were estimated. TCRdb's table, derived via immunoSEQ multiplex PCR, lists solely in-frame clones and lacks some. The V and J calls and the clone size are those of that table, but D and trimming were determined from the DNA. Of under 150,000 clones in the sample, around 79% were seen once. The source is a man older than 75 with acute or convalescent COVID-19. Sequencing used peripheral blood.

CDR3 loop: CASTRTGNDEQYF. The CDR3 coding sequence is TGTGCCAGTACCCGGACAGGGAACGACGAGCAGTACTTC. This chain links TRBV19 with TRBJ2-7; TRBD1 agrees at 8 bases. This CDR3 region has 13 residues. The J segment lost 5 bases and the V segment lost 7 bases, leaving 7 bases of the junction unmatched. Germline assignment: CDR1 LNHDA and CDR2 SQIVND (reference sequence).